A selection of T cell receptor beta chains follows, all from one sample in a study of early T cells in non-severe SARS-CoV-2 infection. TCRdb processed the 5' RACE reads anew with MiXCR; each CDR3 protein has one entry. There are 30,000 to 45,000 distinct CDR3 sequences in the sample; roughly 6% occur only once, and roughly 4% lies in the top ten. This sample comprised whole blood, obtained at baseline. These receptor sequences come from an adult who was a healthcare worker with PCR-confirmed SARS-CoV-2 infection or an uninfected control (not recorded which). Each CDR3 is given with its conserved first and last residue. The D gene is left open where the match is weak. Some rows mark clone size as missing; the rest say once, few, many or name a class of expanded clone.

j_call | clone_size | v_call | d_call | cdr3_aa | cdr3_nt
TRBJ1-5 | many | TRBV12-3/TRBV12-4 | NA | CASSLRAGANQPQHF | TGTGCCAGCAGTTTACGAGCGGGGGCGAATCAGCCCCAGCATTTT
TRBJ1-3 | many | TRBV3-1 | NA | CASSQRAWTRSSGNTIYF | TGTGCCAGCAGCCAGAGGGCCTGGACCCGATCCTCTGGAAACACCATATATTTT
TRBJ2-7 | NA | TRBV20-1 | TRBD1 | CSARDRVRGPYEQYF | TGCAGTGCTAGAGATCGGGTCAGGGGGCCCTACGAGCAGTACTTC
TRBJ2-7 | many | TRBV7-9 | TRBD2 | CASSHSGVSYEQYF | TGTGCCAGCAGCCACAGCGGGGTGAGCTACGAGCAGTACTTC
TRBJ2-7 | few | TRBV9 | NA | CASSVNPLTGPSYEQYF | TGTGCCAGCAGCGTAAACCCCTTGACAGGACCCTCCTACGAGCAGTACTTC
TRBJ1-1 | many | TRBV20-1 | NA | CSARDPTGTMSAEAFF | TGCAGTGCTAGAGATCCCACAGGGACCATGAGCGCTGAAGCTTTCTTT
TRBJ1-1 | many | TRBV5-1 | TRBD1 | CASSWETGQTEAFF | TGCGCCAGCAGCTGGGAGACAGGGCAGACTGAAGCTTTCTTT
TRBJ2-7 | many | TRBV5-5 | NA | CASSLGWPSYEQYF | TGTGCCAGCAGCTTAGGTTGGCCATCCTACGAGCAGTACTTC
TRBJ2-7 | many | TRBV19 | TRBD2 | CASSIGASGTNEQYF | TGTGCCAGTAGTATCGGGGCTAGCGGGACTAACGAGCAGTACTTC
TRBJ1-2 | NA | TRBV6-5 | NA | CASRIRQTDGYTF | TGTGCCAGCAGAATCAGGCAGACGGATGGCTACACCTTC
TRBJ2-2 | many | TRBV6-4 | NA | CASSEGATGELFF | TGTGCCAGCAGTGAGGGGGCCACCGGGGAGCTGTTTTTT
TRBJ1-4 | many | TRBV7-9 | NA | CASSYRGAGREKLFF | TGTGCCAGCAGCTACCGAGGGGCAGGGAGGGAAAAACTGTTTTTT
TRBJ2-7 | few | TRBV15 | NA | CATSEDGRAYEQYF | TGTGCCACCAGCGAAGACGGCCGCGCCTACGAGCAGTACTTC
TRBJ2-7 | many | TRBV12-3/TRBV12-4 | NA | CASSFSGKEQYF | TGTGCCAGCAGTTTCTCAGGGAAGGAGCAGTACTTC
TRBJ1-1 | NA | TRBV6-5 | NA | CASSYSRPGNTEAFF | TGTGCCAGCAGTTACTCGAGGCCGGGGAACACTGAAGCTTTCTTT
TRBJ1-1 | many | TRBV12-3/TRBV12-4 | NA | CASSLVPTEAFF | TGTGCCAGCAGTTTAGTACCGACGGAAGCTTTCTTT
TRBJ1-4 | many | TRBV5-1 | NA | CASSLGTPNEKLFF | TGCGCCAGCAGCTTGGGAACTCCTAATGAAAAACTGTTTTTT
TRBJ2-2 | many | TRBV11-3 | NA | CASTPERGGTGELFF | TGTGCCAGCACCCCAGAGAGAGGTGGGACCGGGGAGCTGTTTTTT
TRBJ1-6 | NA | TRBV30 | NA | CAWTLTGNSPLHF | TGTGCCTGGACCCTCACAGGGAATTCACCCCTCCACTTT
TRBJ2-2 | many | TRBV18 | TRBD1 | CASSLPRGTGITGELFF | TGTGCCAGCTCCCTACCCCGGGGGACAGGAATCACCGGGGAGCTGTTTTTT
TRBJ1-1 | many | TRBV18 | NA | CASATGGMEAFF | TGTGCCAGCGCCACGGGGGGAATGGAAGCTTTCTTT
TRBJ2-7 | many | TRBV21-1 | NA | CASMSREWIHEQYF | TGTGCCAGCATGAGCAGGGAGTGGATCCACGAGCAGTACTTC